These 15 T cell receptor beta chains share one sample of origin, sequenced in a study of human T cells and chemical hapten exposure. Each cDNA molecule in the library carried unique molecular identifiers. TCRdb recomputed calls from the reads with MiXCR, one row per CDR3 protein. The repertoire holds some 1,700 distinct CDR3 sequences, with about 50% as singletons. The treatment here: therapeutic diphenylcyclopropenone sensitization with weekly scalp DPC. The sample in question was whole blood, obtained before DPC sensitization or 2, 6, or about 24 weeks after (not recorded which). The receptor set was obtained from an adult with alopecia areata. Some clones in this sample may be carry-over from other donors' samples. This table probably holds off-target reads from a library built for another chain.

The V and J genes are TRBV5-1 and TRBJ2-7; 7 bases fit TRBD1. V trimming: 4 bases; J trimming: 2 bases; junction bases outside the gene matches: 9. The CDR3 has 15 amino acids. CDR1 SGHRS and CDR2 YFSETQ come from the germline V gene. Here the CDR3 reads CASSEGQVYTYEQYF. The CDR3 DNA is TGCGCCAGCAGCGAAGGACAGGTTTACACCTACGAGCAGTACTTC.

The CDR3 sequence is CASSRPSGADSYEQYF. DNA for the CDR3: TGTGCCAGCTCAAGACCATCGGGGGCCGACTCCTACGAGCAGTACTTC. The rearrangement uses TRBV18 and TRBJ2-7; D possibly uses TRBD1 or TRBD2 (6 bases each). Deletions cut 5 bases from V and 0 bases from J, with 17 bases between. Germline V gene lookup returns CDR1 KGHSH and CDR2 LQKENI. This CDR3 contains 16 residues. Drawing the rest from reference TRBV18 and TRBJ2-7, the complete variable domain is NAGVMQNPRHLVRRRGQEARLRCSPMKGHSHVYWYRQLPEEGLKFMVYLQKENIIDESGMPKERFSAEFPKEGPSILRIQQVVRGDSAAYFCASSRPSGADSYEQYFGPGTRLTVT.

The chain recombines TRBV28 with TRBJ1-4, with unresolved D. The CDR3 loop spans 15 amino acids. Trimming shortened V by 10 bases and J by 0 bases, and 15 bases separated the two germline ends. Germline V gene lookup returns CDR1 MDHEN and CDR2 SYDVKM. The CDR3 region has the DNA TGTGCCACCAATAATGAGGGCCCAACTAATGAAAAACTGTTTTTT. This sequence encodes CATNNEGPTNEKLFF.

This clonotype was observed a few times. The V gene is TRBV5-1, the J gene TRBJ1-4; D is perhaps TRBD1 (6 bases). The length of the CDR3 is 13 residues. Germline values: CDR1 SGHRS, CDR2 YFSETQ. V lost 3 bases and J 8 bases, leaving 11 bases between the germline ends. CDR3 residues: CASSSDRGEKLFF. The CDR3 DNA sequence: TGCGCCAGCAGCTCGGACAGAGGGGAAAAACTGTTTTTT.

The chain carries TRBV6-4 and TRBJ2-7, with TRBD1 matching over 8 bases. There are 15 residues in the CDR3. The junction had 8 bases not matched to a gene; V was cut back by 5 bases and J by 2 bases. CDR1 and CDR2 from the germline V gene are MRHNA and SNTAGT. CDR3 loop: CASSPRTGTPYEQYF. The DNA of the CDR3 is TGTGCCAGCAGTCCCAGGACAGGGACACCCTACGAGCAGTACTTC.

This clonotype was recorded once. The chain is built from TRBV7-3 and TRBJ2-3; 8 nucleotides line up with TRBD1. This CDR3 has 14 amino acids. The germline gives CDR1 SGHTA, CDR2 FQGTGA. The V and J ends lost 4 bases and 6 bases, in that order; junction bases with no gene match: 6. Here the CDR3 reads CASSSQGVEDTQYF. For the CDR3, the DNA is TGTGCCAGCAGCTCACAGGGGGTGGAGGATACGCAGTATTTT.

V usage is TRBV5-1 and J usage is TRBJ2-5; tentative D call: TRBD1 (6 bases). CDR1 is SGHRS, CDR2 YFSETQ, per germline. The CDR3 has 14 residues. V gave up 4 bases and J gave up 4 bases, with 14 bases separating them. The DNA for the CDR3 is TGCGCCAGCAGCCCCTCGGCAGGGGTAGAGACCCAGTACTTC. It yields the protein CASSPSAGVETQYF. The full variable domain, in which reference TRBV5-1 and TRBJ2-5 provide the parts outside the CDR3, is KAGVTQTPRYLIKTRGQQVTLSCSPISGHRSVSWYQQTPGQGLQFLFEYFSETQRNKGNFPGRFSGRQFSNSRSEMNVSTLELGDSALYLCASSPSAGVETQYFGPGTRLLVL.

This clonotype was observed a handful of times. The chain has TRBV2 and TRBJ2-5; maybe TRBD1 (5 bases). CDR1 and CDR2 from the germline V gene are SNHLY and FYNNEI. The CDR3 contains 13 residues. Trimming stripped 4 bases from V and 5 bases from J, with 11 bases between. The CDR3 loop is CASSVGQGETQYF. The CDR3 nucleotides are TGTGCCAGCAGTGTCGGGCAGGGTGAGACCCAGTACTTC. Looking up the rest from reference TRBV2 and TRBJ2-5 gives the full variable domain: EPEVTQTPSHQVTQMGQEVILRCVPISNHLYFYWYRQILGQKVEFLVSFYNNEISEKSEIFDDQFSVERPDGSNFTLKIRSTKLEDSAMYFCASSVGQGETQYFGPGTRLLVL.

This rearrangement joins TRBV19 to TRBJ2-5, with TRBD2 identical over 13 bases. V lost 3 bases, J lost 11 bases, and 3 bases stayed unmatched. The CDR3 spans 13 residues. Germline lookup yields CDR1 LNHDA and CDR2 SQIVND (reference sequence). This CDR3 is CASSIGLAGVQYF. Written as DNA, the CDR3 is TGTGCCAGTAGTATCGGACTAGCGGGGGTACAGTACTTC.

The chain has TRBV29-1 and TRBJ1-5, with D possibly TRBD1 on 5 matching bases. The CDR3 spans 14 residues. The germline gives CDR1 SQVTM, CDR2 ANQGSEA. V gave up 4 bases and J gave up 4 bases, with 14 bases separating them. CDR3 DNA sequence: TGCAGCGTTGGGGCAGGGACGGGAAATCAGCCCCAGCATTTT. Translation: CSVGAGTGNQPQHF. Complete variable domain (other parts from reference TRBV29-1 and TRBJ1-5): SAVISQKPSRDICQRGTSLTIQCQVDSQVTMMFWYRQQPGQSLTLIATANQGSEATYESGFVIDKFPISRPNLTFSTLTVSNMSPEDSSIYLCSVGAGTGNQPQHFGDGTRLSIL.

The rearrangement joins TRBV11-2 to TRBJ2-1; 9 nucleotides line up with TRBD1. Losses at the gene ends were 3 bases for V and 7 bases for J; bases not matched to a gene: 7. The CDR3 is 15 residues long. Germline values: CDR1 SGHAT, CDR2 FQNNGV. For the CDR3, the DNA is TGTGCCAGCAGCTTCGACAGGGGGTATAGGAATGAGCAGTTCTTC. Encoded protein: CASSFDRGYRNEQFF.

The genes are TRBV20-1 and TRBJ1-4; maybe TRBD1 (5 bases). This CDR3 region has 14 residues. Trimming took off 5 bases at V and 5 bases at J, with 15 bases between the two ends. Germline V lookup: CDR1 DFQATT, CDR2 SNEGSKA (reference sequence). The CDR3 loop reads CSARLPAGNEKLFF. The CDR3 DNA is TGCAGTGCTCGTTTGCCGGCAGGGAATGAAAAACTGTTTTTT.

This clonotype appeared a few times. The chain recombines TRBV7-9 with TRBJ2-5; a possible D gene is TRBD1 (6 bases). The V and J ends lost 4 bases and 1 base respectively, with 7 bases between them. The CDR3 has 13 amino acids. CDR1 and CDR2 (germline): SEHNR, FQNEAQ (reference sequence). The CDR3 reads CASSWDTQETQYF. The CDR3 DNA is TGTGCCAGCAGCTGGGACACCCAAGAGACCCAGTACTTC. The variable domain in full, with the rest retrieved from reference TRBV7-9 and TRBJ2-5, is DTGVSQNPRHKITKRGQNVTFRCDPISEHNRLYWYRQTLGQGPEFLTYFQNEAQLEKSRLLSDRFSAERPKGSFSTLEIQRTEQGDSAMYLCASSWDTQETQYFGPGTRLLVL.

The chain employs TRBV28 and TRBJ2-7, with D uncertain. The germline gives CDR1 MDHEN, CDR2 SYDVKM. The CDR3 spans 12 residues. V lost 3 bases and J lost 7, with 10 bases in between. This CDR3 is CASSFLLAEQYF. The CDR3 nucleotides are TGTGCCAGCAGTTTTCTGCTTGCGGAGCAGTACTTC.

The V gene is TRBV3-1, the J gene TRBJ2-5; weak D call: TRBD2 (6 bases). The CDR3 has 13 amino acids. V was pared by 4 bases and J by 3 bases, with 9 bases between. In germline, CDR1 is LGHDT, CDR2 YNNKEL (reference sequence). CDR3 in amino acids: CASSPPGEETQYF. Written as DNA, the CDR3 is TGTGCCAGCAGCCCACCGGGGGAAGAGACCCAGTACTTC.